Below are 14 T cell receptor beta chains sequenced from a single sample in a study of control samples from healthy donors and cancer patients. TCRdb keeps only in-frame clones here, not all; method: immunoSEQ multiplex PCR. The sample lists 80,000 or so clones, 90% to 95% occurring once. The sequencing sample was made of blood. The source is a middle-aged man in good health.

This clone has just one count. The rearrangement links TRBV29-1 to TRBJ1-1; unclear D gene. The germline gives CDR1 SQVTM, CDR2 ANQGSEA. V dropped 0 bases and J dropped 4 bases, with 12 bases sitting between them. The CDR3 totals 14 residues. CDR3 nucleotides: TGCAGCGTTGAAGAATCTGGATACCTCACTGAAGCTTTCTTT. Translation gives CSVEESGYLTEAFF.

The chain is built from TRBV5-1 and TRBJ2-1; D could derive from TRBD1 or TRBD2 (5 bases each). The length of the CDR3 is 17 residues. The germline V and J ends were trimmed by 5 bases and 6 bases, with 24 bases remaining between them. Germline CDR1 reads SGHRS; CDR2 reads YFSETQ. The CDR3 spells CASSSVGTPTWGNEQFF. Written as DNA, the CDR3 is TGCGCCAGCAGTTCCGTTGGGACCCCGACTTGGGGCAATGAGCAGTTCTTC.

The table lists this clone with a few counts. The chain uses TRBV19 and TRBJ2-6, with no clear D. Germline V gene sequence: CDR1 LNHDA, CDR2 SQIVND (reference sequence). Between the trimmed V and J ends, which lost 2 bases and 2 bases, there was a span of 13 bases. The CDR3 loop spans 17 amino acids. The CDR3 is CASSITLQTAGANVLTF. DNA of the CDR3: TGTGCCAGTAGTATAACCCTACAGACGGCTGGGGCCAACGTCCTGACTTTC.

V usage is TRBV6-5 and J usage is TRBJ1-1; D ambiguous. V dropped 4 bases and J dropped 0 bases, with 15 bases sitting between them. Germline values: CDR1 MNHEY, CDR2 SVGAGI. This CDR3 region has 16 residues. CDR3 loop: CASSSTWTVMNTEAFF. The CDR3 DNA reads TGTGCCAGCAGTTCGACCTGGACGGTCATGAACACTGAAGCTTTCTTT.

The gene calls are TRBV5-6 and TRBJ1-4; the D gene is possibly TRBD1 (6 bases). CDR3 length: 16 residues. Germline V CDR1 and CDR2: SGHDT, YYEEEE. Trimming shortened V by 1 base and J by 4 bases, and 14 bases separated the two germline ends. The CDR3 bases are TGTGCCAGCAGCTTGAACGGGGGCCAAATTAATGAAAAACTGTTTTTT. It codes for CASSLNGGQINEKLFF.

V is TRBV6-6 and J is TRBJ2-1, with 7 bases matching TRBD2. Germline-derived CDR1 and CDR2 are MNHNY and SVGAGI (reference sequence). The CDR3 covers 15 residues. V lost 6 bases to trimming and J lost 4 bases; unmatched junction nucleotides: 9. CDR3 sequence: CASSPGEGRYNEQFF. The CDR3 nucleotides read TGTGCCAGCAGCCCCGGGGAGGGGAGGTACAATGAGCAGTTCTTC.

The chain links TRBV7-2 to TRBJ1-5, with 8 bases matching TRBD1. This CDR3 has 15 amino acids. J gave up 3 bases and V 5 bases, and 6 bases lay outside the gene matches. CDR1 is SGHTA, CDR2 FQGNSA, per germline. The chain's CDR3 is CASSGGQVFNQPQHF. Here the CDR3 DNA reads TGTGCCAGCAGCGGGGGACAGGTATTCAATCAGCCCCAGCATTTT.

This chain joins TRBV12-3 or TRBV12-4 and TRBJ2-3; no definite D call. This CDR3 contains 13 residues. The V gene lost 6 bases and the J gene lost 1 base, with 8 bases spanning the gap. The CDR3 here is CASRRVGTDTQYF. As DNA, the CDR3 is TGTGCCAGCAGGCGAGTAGGCACAGATACGCAGTATTTT.

This chain links TRBV7-6 with TRBJ1-5; D unclear. Germline values: CDR1 SGHVS, CDR2 FNYEAQ. Trimming shortened V by 3 bases and J by 1 base, and 4 bases separated the two germline ends. The CDR3 loop spans 13 amino acids. CDR3 protein: CASSFGSNQPQHF. The CDR3 DNA sequence: TGTGCCAGCAGCTTTGGCAGCAATCAGCCCCAGCATTTT.

The chain combines TRBV10-3 with TRBJ2-2; 10 bases line up with TRBD1. The V segment lost 6 bases and the J segment 1 base; nucleotides outside the gene matches: 11. CDR1 and CDR2 from the germline V gene are ENHRY and SYGVKD. The CDR3 is 18 amino acids. The CDR3 here is CAISRSDRGRENTGELFF. For the CDR3, the DNA is TGTGCCATCAGCCGCTCTGACAGGGGGCGCGAGAACACCGGGGAGCTGTTTTTT.

The chain uses TRBV4-2 and TRBJ2-2, with D unresolved. V lost 0 bases and J 5 bases, leaving 7 bases between the germline ends. Germline V lookup: CDR1 LGHNA, CDR2 YNFKEQ. The CDR3 loop spans 14 amino acids. Here the CDR3 DNA reads TGTGCCAGCAGCCAAGATCGGGCGACCGGGGAGCTGTTTTTT. Protein: CASSQDRATGELFF.

V usage is TRBV6-5 and J usage is TRBJ1-5; D may be TRBD1 (5 bases). Deletions cut 4 bases from V and 4 bases from J, with 11 bases between. Germline CDR1 is MNHEY and CDR2 is SVGAGI. This CDR3 comprises 14 residues. CDR3 residues: CASSWGGTNQPQHF. For the CDR3, the DNA is TGTGCCAGCAGTTGGGGAGGGACTAATCAGCCCCAGCATTTT.

The table lists this clone with a count of one. This chain joins TRBV7-2 and TRBJ1-2, with 9 bases aligning to TRBD1. CDR1 is SGHTA and CDR2 is FQGNSA in the germline V gene. The junction had 5 bases not matched to a gene; V was cut back by 3 bases and J by 9 bases. This CDR3 is 13 amino acids long. The CDR3 sequence is CASSFTGQGRYTF. Here the CDR3 DNA reads TGTGCCAGCAGCTTTACGGGACAGGGCCGCTACACCTTC.

The rearrangement joins TRBV25-1 to TRBJ2-4; 8 bases match TRBD1. J lost 4 bases, V lost 1 base, and 3 bases had no gene match. This CDR3 spans 15 amino acids. The germline gives CDR1 MGHDK, CDR2 SYGVNS. The CDR3 here is CASSESRTGKNIQYF. DNA for the CDR3: TGTGCCAGCAGTGAATCTCGGACAGGGAAAAACATTCAGTACTTC.